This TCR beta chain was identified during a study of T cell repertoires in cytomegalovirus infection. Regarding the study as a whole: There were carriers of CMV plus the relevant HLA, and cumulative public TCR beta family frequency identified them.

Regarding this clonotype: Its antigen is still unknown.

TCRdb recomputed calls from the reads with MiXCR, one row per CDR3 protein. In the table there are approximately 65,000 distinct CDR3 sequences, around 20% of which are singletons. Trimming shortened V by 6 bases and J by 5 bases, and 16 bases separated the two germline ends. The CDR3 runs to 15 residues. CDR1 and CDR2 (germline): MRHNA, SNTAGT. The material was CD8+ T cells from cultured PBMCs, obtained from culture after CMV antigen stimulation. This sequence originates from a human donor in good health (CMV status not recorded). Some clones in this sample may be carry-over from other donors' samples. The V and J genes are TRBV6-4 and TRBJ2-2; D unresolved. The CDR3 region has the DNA TGTGCCAGCAGCCCCACCGTAAGGGTTACCGGGGAGCTGTTTTTT. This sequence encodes CASSPTVRVTGELFF.